Listed here are 9 T cell receptor beta chains from one sample, sequenced in a study of beta chain features in type 1 diabetes. The study reverse transcribed the entire isolated RNA, so it sequenced expressed TCRB transcripts. TCRdb's copy holds only in-frame clones and misses some; the assay was immunoSEQ multiplex PCR. The data show around 310,000 clones, 9.5% to 12% seen once. The sequenced sample consisted of naive CD4+ T cells from blood. The receptors originated from a young woman in good health.

The chain joins TRBV28 to TRBJ2-2; D gene uncertain. Germline V gives CDR1 MDHEN, CDR2 SYDVKM. Deletions cut 7 bases from V and 0 bases from J, with 12 bases between. This CDR3 region has 15 residues. CDR3 residues: CASKLDGANTGELFF. The CDR3 bases are TGTGCCAGCAAATTAGACGGAGCGAACACCGGGGAGCTGTTTTTT.

The chain is built from TRBV5-4 and TRBJ2-7, with 10 bases matching TRBD2. Unmatched junction bases numbered 9, after V lost 10 bases and J lost 5 bases. Germline CDR1 reads SGHNT; CDR2 reads YYREEE (reference sequence). CDR3 length equals 13 residues. The DNA for the CDR3 is TGTGCCTTAAAGCGGGAGGGCCTCCACGAGCAGTACTTC. This codes for CALKREGLHEQYF.

This clone has only one observation. This chain uses TRBV19 with TRBJ2-5, with 14 bases aligning to TRBD2. CDR1 and CDR2 (germline): LNHDA, SQIVND (reference sequence). This CDR3 contains 17 residues. The V gene end was trimmed by 4 bases and the J gene end by 0 bases; junction bases not matched to a gene: 4. The DNA of the CDR3 is TGTGCCAGTAGTACGGGACTAGCGGGAGATCACCAAGAGACCCAGTACTTC. This codes for CASSTGLAGDHQETQYF.

In the case of this clone: This CDR3 is also generated by other DNA sequences in the sample. The V call is TRBV7-3, the J call TRBJ2-5; 9 bases are a match to TRBD2. Germline V lookup: CDR1 SGHTA, CDR2 FQGTGA. The CDR3 sequence is 14 residues long. V gave up 2 bases and J gave up 5 bases; unmatched junction bases: 3. The CDR3 loop reads CASSLAGGRETQYF. CDR3 sequence (DNA): TGTGCCAGCAGCTTAGCGGGAGGGCGTGAGACCCAGTACTTC.

This clone was seen more than once but under ten times. The genes are TRBV5-1 and TRBJ2-5; a possible D gene is TRBD1 (6 bases). Germline loops: CDR1 SGHRS, CDR2 YFSETQ. With 1 base removed from V and 5 bases from J, the gap between germline ends came to 21 bases. This CDR3 comprises 17 residues. The CDR3 bases are TGCGCCAGCAGCTTGCGCCCTCGACAGGTCGTGGGGGAGACCCAGTACTTC. Translating it yields CASSLRPRQVVGETQYF.

A few counts support this clone. This sample also contains other DNA sequences that code for the same CDR3. The V call is TRBV28, the J call TRBJ1-2, with D uncertain. This CDR3 has 12 amino acids. CDR1 is MDHEN, CDR2 SYDVKM, per germline. Trimming removed 6 bases at V and 2 bases at J, with 7 bases between. In nucleotides, the CDR3 is TGTGCCAGCAGCCTCGCGAACTATGGCTACACCTTC. Protein: CASSLANYGYTF.

There are a few counts of this clone. This chain links TRBV7-9 with TRBJ1-2; TRBD1 is a possible D gene (6 bases). V was pared by 2 bases and J by 8 bases, with 9 bases between. Germline V gene data show CDR1 as SEHNR and CDR2 as FQNEAQ (reference sequence). The CDR3 runs to 12 residues. The CDR3 coding sequence is TGTGCCAGCAGCTTACCAGGGGCCGGCTACACCTTC. Amino acid sequence: CASSLPGAGYTF.

V is TRBV18 and J is TRBJ1-2; 8 nucleotides match TRBD1. This CDR3 is built from 13 residues. Germline CDR1 KGHSH, CDR2 LQKENI. Trimming cost V 6 bases and J 6 bases; bases outside gene matches: 6. The CDR3 sequence: CASSPDRGHGYTF. The DNA of the CDR3 is TGTGCCAGCTCTCCAGACAGGGGACATGGCTACACCTTC.

This clone occurred a few times. The V and J genes are TRBV29-1 and TRBJ2-5; 7 bases are a match to TRBD2. Germline CDR1 reads SQVTM; CDR2 reads ANQGSEA. CDR3 length: 14 amino acids. V shed 5 bases and J 7 bases; nucleotides not matched to a gene: 13. The chain's CDR3 is CSVSGRVPGGTQYF. The CDR3, as DNA: TGCAGCGTTTCAGGGAGGGTCCCTGGAGGGACCCAGTACTTC.